A single sample is the source of the 23 T cell receptor beta chains below, sequenced in a study of CXCR3-negative and CXCR3-positive naive CD8 T cells. Through 5' RACE with UMI labels, the TRB cDNA libraries were prepared. TCRdb processed the 5' RACE reads again and assigns one entry to each CDR3 protein, with no DNA. Its clone listing holds tens of thousands of distinct CDR3 sequences. The sequenced material came from memory CD8+ T cells from blood. These receptors came from a human donor in good health. Some clones in this sample may be carry-over from other donors' samples.

This chain joins TRBV14 and TRBJ2-1. Germline V lookup: CDR1 SGHDN, CDR2 FVKESK. CDR3 size: 13 residues. The CDR3 protein is CASSQERVNEQFF.

The chain's CDR3 is CATSTQDSGANVLTF. V is TRBV15 and J is TRBJ2-6; TCRdb proposes TRBD1, but this gene call is untestable without DNA. This CDR3 comprises 15 residues. Germline V CDR1 and CDR2: LNHNV, YYDKDF (reference sequence).

J is TRBJ2-3 and V is TRBV27; with no DNA, the TCRdb D assignment of TRBD1 cannot be verified. The CDR3 spans 14 residues. Germline assignment: CDR1 MNHEY and CDR2 SMNVEV (reference sequence). The CDR3 here is CASGPGVGTDTQYF.

V usage is TRBV3-1 and J usage is TRBJ2-3; as DNA is missing, the TRBD2 call by TCRdb cannot be tested. Germline lookup yields CDR1 LGHDT and CDR2 YNNKEL (reference sequence). This CDR3 is built from 15 residues. CDR3 region: CASSQEGLVTDTQYF.

The J gene is TRBJ1-1, the V gene TRBV4-2. Per the germline V gene, CDR1 is LGHNA and CDR2 is YNFKEQ. The CDR3 spans 13 residues. CDR3 protein: CASSLGGGSEAFF.

This chain connects TRBV29-1 to TRBJ1-2; TCRdb proposes TRBD1, but this gene call is untestable without DNA. Germline CDR1 and CDR2: SQVTM and ANQGSEA. The CDR3 is 13 amino acids. CDR3 region: CSVDAQGWYGYTF.

V is TRBV6-1 and J is TRBJ1-2; TCRdb reports TRBD1, a call that lacks DNA to check it against. Germline loops: CDR1 MNHNS, CDR2 SASEGT. The CDR3 loop spans 14 amino acids. The CDR3 reads CASSEAKGADGYTF.

This sequence joins TRBV7-9 and TRBJ1-6; the TCRdb call, TRBD1, lacks DNA for checking. The CDR3 is 14 amino acids. The germline gives CDR1 SEHNR, CDR2 FQNEAQ (reference sequence). The CDR3 loop is CASSWGQGNSPLHF.

The V and J genes are TRBV6-6 and TRBJ2-7; there is no DNA to check the TCRdb D call of TRBD1. This CDR3 has 15 amino acids. CDR1 and CDR2 (germline): MNHNY, SVGAGI (reference sequence). The CDR3 is CASSQQGPLGYEQYF.

The rearrangement links TRBV28 to TRBJ2-1. The CDR3 is 11 residues long. Germline values: CDR1 MDHEN, CDR2 SYDVKM. The CDR3 reads CASSLLTEQFF.

This sequence joins TRBV4-3 and TRBJ2-2; TCRdb's D gene call, TRBD1, goes unchecked for lack of DNA. The CDR3 loop spans 15 amino acids. Germline-derived CDR1 and CDR2 are LGHNA and YSLEER. CDR3 region: CASSRRGRGTGELFF.

This rearrangement joins TRBV7-6 to TRBJ2-1. The CDR3 is 14 residues long. CDR1 is SGHVS, CDR2 FNYEAQ, per germline. This CDR3 is CASSLIGSYNEQFF.

This clonotype is identified as medium-sized from frequency. This chain connects TRBV29-1 to TRBJ2-7; no DNA is available, so the TRBD1 call from TCRdb remains unchecked. Germline V gene data show CDR1 as SQVTM and CDR2 as ANQGSEA. This CDR3 spans 12 amino acids. The CDR3 here is CSVSGPDVEQYF.

This rearrangement joins TRBV20-1 to TRBJ2-3. The CDR3 length is 16 residues. Germline-derived CDR1 and CDR2 are DFQATT and SNEGSKA (reference sequence). The CDR3 sequence: CSAPSLTKTSTDTQYF.

V and J are TRBV6-1 and TRBJ1-1; TCRdb designates TRBD1, a call that cannot be tested without DNA. Germline V gene data show CDR1 as MNHNS and CDR2 as SASEGT. The CDR3 covers 14 residues. Here the CDR3 reads CASSERVGVTEAFF.

The rearrangement joins TRBV4-3 to TRBJ2-7; TCRdb's assignment of TRBD2 cannot be checked, as there is no DNA. Germline V lookup: CDR1 LGHNA, CDR2 YSLEER. The CDR3 runs to 15 residues. Here the CDR3 reads CASSQVAGAIYEQYF.

The V and J genes are TRBV7-9 and TRBJ2-1; the TCRdb D gene call, TRBD2, has no DNA to confirm it. Germline V gives CDR1 SEHNR, CDR2 FQNEAQ (reference sequence). The CDR3 is 15 residues long. The CDR3 region is CASSPAGVGYNEQFF.

The chain is built from TRBV20-1 and TRBJ2-1. Germline V gives CDR1 DFQATT, CDR2 SNEGSKA (reference sequence). This CDR3 has 15 amino acids. The CDR3 here is CSARDLSRQHNEQFF.

V and J are TRBV29-1 and TRBJ1-5. In germline, CDR1 is SQVTM, CDR2 ANQGSEA. The CDR3 has 13 amino acids. The CDR3 spells CSVWEDLDQPQHF.

The chain joins TRBV6-6 to TRBJ1-5. CDR3 length: 13 residues. The germline gives CDR1 MNHNY, CDR2 SVGAGI (reference sequence). CDR3 region: CASQRDSNQPQHF.

Its frequency marks this clonotype as medium-sized. The chain couples TRBV5-5 to TRBJ2-1; TCRdb picks TRBD2, but there is no DNA to check that call. Germline CDR1 is SGHKS and CDR2 is YYEKEE (reference sequence). The CDR3 extends over 16 amino acids. The CDR3 here is CASSPPLREGADEQFF.

This sequence joins TRBV11-2 and TRBJ2-1; TCRdb gives TRBD2 as the D gene, but with no DNA this cannot be confirmed. Germline lookup yields CDR1 SGHAT and CDR2 FQNNGV. CDR3 length: 12 amino acids. This CDR3 is CASSSSRDEQFF. Looking up the rest from reference TRBV11-2 and TRBJ2-1 gives the full variable domain: EAGVAQSPRYKIIEKRQSVAFWCNPISGHATLYWYQQILGQGPKLLIQFQNNGVVDDSQLPKDRFSAERLKGVDSTLKIQPAKLEDSAVYLCASSSSRDEQFFGPGTRLTVL.

The rearrangement joins TRBV7-9 to TRBJ2-7; the TCRdb call, TRBD1, lacks DNA for checking. The CDR3 spans 17 residues. CDR1 SEHNR and CDR2 FQNEAQ come from the germline V gene (reference sequence). CDR3 in amino acids: CASSFTSWDRSSYEQYF.